The entry below describes one TCR beta chain. Its antigen is currently unknown. This entry is derived from a study of immune cell composition in non-small cell lung cancer. Notes on the study in general: Shared sequences between tumour-reactive and dominant in vivo clones were not proven.

Genomic DNA came from frozen unsorted single-cell suspensions. Here immunoSEQ multiplex PCR was the method, and the copy in TCRdb shows in-frame clones only, minus some. The table records about 7,000 clones, 70% of them present only once. Germline trimming cut 5 bases from V and 1 base from J; bases unmatched to any gene: 9. The CDR3 is made up of 16 amino acids. Per the germline V gene, CDR1 is SGHVS and CDR2 is FNYEAQ. V and J are TRBV7-6 and TRBJ2-7; the match to TRBD2 covers 9 bases. The sample comprised lung tumor tissue. The receptor comes from a human donor with non-small cell lung cancer. The CDR3 bases are TGTGCCAGCAGCCCAAGGGCTAGCGGGGTATCCTACGAGCAGTACTTC. It encodes CASSPRASGVSYEQYF.